This paragraph reports one T cell receptor (beta chain). Its specificity is not known. Clones were read by immunoSEQ multiplex PCR, and TCRdb kept only the in-frame ones, dropping some. The data show roughly 1,100,000 clones, more than 60% seen once. The data were taken from a study of shared clonotypes between healthy human individuals. Germline V gene sequence: CDR1 SGHNT, CDR2 YYREEE (reference sequence). J gave up 0 bases and V 0 bases, and 2 bases lay outside the gene matches. This CDR3 spans 16 amino acids. Points from the study as a whole: Even with large depth, rarefaction showed that sorted-subset sequencing was incomplete. Naive CD4 clonotypes overlapped across several donors at approximately 5%.

The sample comprised memory CD4+ T cells sorted from blood. Subset specified: CD45RA-negative fraction. This receptor was taken from a young man in good health. The rearrangement joins TRBV5-4 to TRBJ1-4, with 7 bases lining up with TRBD1. CDR3 DNA: TGTGCCAGCAGCTTGGGGGACAGCCCAACTAATGAAAAACTGTTTTTT. It translates to CASSLGDSPTNEKLFF.